This T cell receptor (beta chain) appears in the sequencing data of a study of CD8 T cells in Susac syndrome. The RNA input was 0.5 to 1 ug, and it was reverse transcribed with random hexamers. From the immunoSEQ multiplex PCR reads, TCRdb called clonotypes with MiXCR, one entry per CDR3 protein. The data show approximately 150,000 distinct CDR3 sequences, about 94% seen once. The T cells that were sequenced for TCR beta were CD8+ and CD4+ cells from blood. Trimming removed 6 bases at V and 1 base at J, with 7 bases between. Germline V gives CDR1 LNHDA, CDR2 SQIVND (reference sequence). The CDR3 runs 13 residues.

The receptor comes from a human donor with multiple sclerosis. What was sequenced was CD4+ T cells from PBMCs. The chain joins TRBV19 to TRBJ2-1, with D hard to call. CDR3 coding DNA: TGTGCCAGTAGGGCTAGATCCTACAATGAGCAGTTCTTC. This gives the protein CASRARSYNEQFF.